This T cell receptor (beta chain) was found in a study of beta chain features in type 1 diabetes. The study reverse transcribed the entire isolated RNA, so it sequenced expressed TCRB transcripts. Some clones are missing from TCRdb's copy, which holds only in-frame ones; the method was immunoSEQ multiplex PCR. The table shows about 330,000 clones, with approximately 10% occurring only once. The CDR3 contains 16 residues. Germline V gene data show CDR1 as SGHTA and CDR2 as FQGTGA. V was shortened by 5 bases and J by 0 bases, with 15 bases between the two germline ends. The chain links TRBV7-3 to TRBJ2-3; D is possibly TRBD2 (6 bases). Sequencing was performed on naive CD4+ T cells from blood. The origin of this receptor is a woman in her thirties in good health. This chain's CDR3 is CASSPQPGLSTDTQYF. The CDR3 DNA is TGTGCCAGCAGCCCTCAGCCGGGACTTAGCACAGATACGCAGTATTTT.